These 11 T cell receptor beta chains were all obtained from the same sample, sequenced in a study of T-cell memory formation after mild COVID-19. TCRdb passed the 5' RACE reads through MiXCR, listing each CDR3 protein once. Of 250,000 or so distinct CDR3 sequences listed, around 17% are singletons. The sample comprised PBMCs or a T cell subset sorted from them (not recorded which). These receptors were collected from a man between 18 and 29 years old who had mild COVID-19 (a few samples of this study predate the infection). Cell type and time point are not known.

The chain recombines TRBV6-6 with TRBJ1-2, with a weak D call TRBD1 (5 bases). Germline CDR1 is MNHNY and CDR2 is SVGAGI (reference sequence). This CDR3 region has 13 residues. V lost 6 bases and J lost 6, with 14 bases in between. As DNA, the CDR3 is TGTGCCAGCAGCGGGCGGGGGGGGAATGGCTACACCTTC. Protein: CASSGRGGNGYTF.

This clonotype was seen at least ten times. The gene calls are TRBV4-1 and TRBJ2-3; TRBD1 is a possible D gene (5 bases). Germline V CDR1 and CDR2: MGHRA, YSYEKL. Between the trimmed V and J ends, which lost 0 bases and 0 bases, there was a span of 10 bases. This CDR3 is 16 amino acids long. CDR3 residues: CASSQEGHPSTDTQYF. DNA for the CDR3: TGCGCCAGCAGCCAAGAAGGACATCCTAGCACAGATACGCAGTATTTT.

This clonotype was picked up many times. The genes are TRBV11-2 and TRBJ2-3; tentatively, D is TRBD1 or TRBD2 (5 bases each). Germline CDR1 reads SGHAT; CDR2 reads FQNNGV. The length of the CDR3 is 15 residues. V lost 5 bases to trimming and J lost 6 bases, with 18 bases between them. The CDR3 here is CASSRDGTRGDTQYF. As DNA, the CDR3 is TGTGCCAGCAGCAGAGACGGGACCCGAGGGGATACGCAGTATTTT.

This clonotype is a singleton in its sample. The chain carries TRBV6-1 and TRBJ1-4; no reliable D call. This CDR3 contains 17 residues. Germline values: CDR1 MNHNS, CDR2 SASEGT. V lost 6 bases, J lost 4 bases, and 21 bases lay in between. The CDR3 DNA reads as TGTGCCAGCAGGGATTCCCCGTTGGCACCGGGTAATGAAAAACTGTTTTTT. Translation gives CASRDSPLAPGNEKLFF.

The rearrangement uses TRBV6-5 and TRBJ1-5; D not certain. In germline, CDR1 is MNHEY, CDR2 SVGAGI. Deletions cut 0 bases from V and 3 bases from J, with 9 bases between. The CDR3 covers 15 residues. The CDR3 DNA reads TGTGCCAGCAGTTACTCGAGAGGATACAATCAGCCCCAGCATTTT. Amino acid sequence: CASSYSRGYNQPQHF.

Only a few counts were recorded for this clonotype. The chain uses TRBV4-2 and TRBJ2-5, with 7 nucleotides matching TRBD2. J was trimmed by 4 bases and V by 2 bases; bases with no gene match: 13. Germline V gene lookup returns CDR1 LGHNA and CDR2 YNFKEQ. The CDR3 runs 17 residues. The CDR3 here is CASSQRSLAGLRETQYF. CDR3 nucleotides: TGTGCCAGCAGCCAACGTTCGTTAGCGGGCCTTCGAGAGACCCAGTACTTC.

The chain joins TRBV18 to TRBJ1-5; D is possibly TRBD1 (5 bases). Germline CDR1 and CDR2: KGHSH and LQKENI. This CDR3 spans 15 amino acids. V was cut by 6 bases and J by 2 bases, with 14 bases left in between. DNA of the CDR3: TGTGCCAGCTCTACCGACAGTGATCGCAATCAGCCCCAGCATTTT. Protein: CASSTDSDRNQPQHF.

The table lists this clonotype with a count of one. DNA for the CDR3: TGTGCCAGCTCCCCTGACCTAATACAAGCTCGTGGCTACACCTTC. This translates into CASSPDLIQARGYTF. The rearrangement joins TRBV6-2 or TRBV6-3 to TRBJ1-2; D unclear. CDR1 MNHEY and CDR2 SVGEGT come from the germline V gene. The CDR3 spans 15 residues. V was cut by 8 bases and J by 7 bases, with 23 bases left in between.

The chain uses TRBV4-3 and TRBJ1-1; D remains ambiguous. CDR1 is LGHNA and CDR2 is YSLEER in the germline V gene. With 4 bases removed from V and 10 bases from J, the gap between germline ends came to 13 bases. CDR3 length equals 12 residues. CDR3 residues: CASSLSGVGAFF. The CDR3 region has the DNA TGCGCCAGCAGCCTCTCCGGCGTCGGAGCTTTCTTT.

This clonotype has only a few counts. V is TRBV9 and J is TRBJ2-5, with D tentatively TRBD1 (5 bases). The CDR3 totals 15 residues. The V gene lost 4 bases and the J gene lost 0 bases, with 13 bases spanning the gap. Germline CDR1 reads SGDLS; CDR2 reads YYNGEE. The CDR3 region is CASSPGRGDQETQYF. The CDR3 DNA reads as TGTGCCAGCAGCCCTGGAAGGGGCGACCAAGAGACCCAGTACTTC.

This chain uses TRBV24-1 with TRBJ1-5; 9 bases line up with TRBD1. Germline V gene lookup returns CDR1 KGHDR and CDR2 SFDVKD. Trimming at V came to 3 bases and at J to 1 base, leaving 3 bases not matched to a gene. The CDR3 loop spans 16 amino acids. CDR3 in amino acids: CATSDPGQGSNQPQHF. CDR3 bases: TGTGCCACCAGTGATCCGGGACAGGGAAGCAATCAGCCCCAGCATTTT.